The clone carrying this TCR beta chain was observed a handful of times. Tagging with unique molecular identifiers was a feature of the TCR beta cDNA libraries. In TCRdb, the PCR reads were re-called with MiXCR into one record per CDR3 protein. The data contain about 560,000 distinct CDR3 sequences, roughly two fifths of them seen just once; the ten biggest clones take up more than 1.5%. This sample was included in a study of post-analysis software for immune sequencing data. Material: blood. The sequence was collected from a girl aged 10 to 17 with multiple sclerosis.

This CDR3 is CASTMGDRTLEQYF. In nucleotides, the CDR3 is TGTGCCAGCACGATGGGGGACAGGACCCTGGAGCAGTACTTC. J is TRBJ2-7 and V is TRBV12-3 or TRBV12-4; 8 bases are a match to TRBD1. J was trimmed by 7 bases and V by 7 bases; bases with no gene match: 12. This CDR3 is built from 14 residues.